The entry that follows covers one TCR beta chain sequence. Being one base from a much bigger clone, this may be a read error. This CDR3 is built from 13 residues. Trimming shortened V by 8 bases and J by 7 bases, and 20 bases separated the two germline ends. Germline V gene sequence: CDR1 DFQATT, CDR2 SNEGSKA (reference sequence). TCRdb passed the RT-PCR reads through MiXCR, listing each CDR3 protein once. The profile shows approximately 720,000 distinct CDR3 sequences, 11% to 15% of them singletons. This clonotype originated in a female donor in good health, serving as a healthy control. The chain joins TRBV20-1 to TRBJ1-1; a possible D gene is TRBD1 (5 bases). Sequencing was carried out using memory CD4+ T cells from blood. CDR3 sequence: CSPWGGTYNEAFF. The CDR3 DNA reads as TGCAGTCCCTGGGGAGGGACCTACAATGAAGCTTTCTTT.